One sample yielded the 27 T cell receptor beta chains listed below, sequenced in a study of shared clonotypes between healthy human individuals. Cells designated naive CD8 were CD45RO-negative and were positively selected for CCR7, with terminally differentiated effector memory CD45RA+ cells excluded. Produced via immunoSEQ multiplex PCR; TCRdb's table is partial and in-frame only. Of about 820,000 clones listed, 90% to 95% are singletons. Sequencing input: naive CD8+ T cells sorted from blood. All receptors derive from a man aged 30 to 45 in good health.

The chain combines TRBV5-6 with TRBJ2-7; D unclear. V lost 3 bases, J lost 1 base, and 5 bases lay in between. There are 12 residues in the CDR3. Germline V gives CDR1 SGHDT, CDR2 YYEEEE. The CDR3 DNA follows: TGTGCCAGCAGCTCCCGGTCCTACGAGCAGTACTTC. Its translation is CASSSRSYEQYF.

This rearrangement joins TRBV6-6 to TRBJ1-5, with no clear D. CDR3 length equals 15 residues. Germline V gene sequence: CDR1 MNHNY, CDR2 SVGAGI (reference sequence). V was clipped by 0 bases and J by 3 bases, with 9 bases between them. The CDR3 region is CASSYSWAVNQPQHF. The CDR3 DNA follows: TGTGCCAGCAGTTACTCTTGGGCAGTCAATCAGCCCCAGCATTTT.

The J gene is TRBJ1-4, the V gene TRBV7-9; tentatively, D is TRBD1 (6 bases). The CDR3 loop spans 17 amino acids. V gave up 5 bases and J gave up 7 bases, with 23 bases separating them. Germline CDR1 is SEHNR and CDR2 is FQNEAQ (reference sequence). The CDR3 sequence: CASSGYPQGSDTEKLFF. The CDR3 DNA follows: TGTGCCAGCAGCGGATACCCACAGGGATCCGATACTGAAAAACTGTTTTTT.

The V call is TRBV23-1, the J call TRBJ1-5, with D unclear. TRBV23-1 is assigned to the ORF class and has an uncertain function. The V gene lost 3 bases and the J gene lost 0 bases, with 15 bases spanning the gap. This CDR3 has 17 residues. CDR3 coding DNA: TGCGCCAGCAGTCAGATAAGAGAGCGCTATAGCAATCAGCCCCAGCATTTT. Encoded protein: CASSQIRERYSNQPQHF.

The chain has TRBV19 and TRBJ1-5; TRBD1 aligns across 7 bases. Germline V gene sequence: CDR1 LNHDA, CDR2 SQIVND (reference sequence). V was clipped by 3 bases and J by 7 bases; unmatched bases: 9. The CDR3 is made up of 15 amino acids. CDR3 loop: CASSMRADRAQPQHF. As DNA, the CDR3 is TGTGCCAGTAGTATGAGGGCAGACAGGGCCCAGCCCCAGCATTTT. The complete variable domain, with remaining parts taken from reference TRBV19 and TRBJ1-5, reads DGGITQSPKYLFRKEGQNVTLSCEQNLNHDAMYWYRQDPGQGLRLIYYSQIVNDFQKGDIAEGYSVSREKKESFPLTVTSAQKNPTAFYLCASSMRADRAQPQHFGDGTRLSIL.

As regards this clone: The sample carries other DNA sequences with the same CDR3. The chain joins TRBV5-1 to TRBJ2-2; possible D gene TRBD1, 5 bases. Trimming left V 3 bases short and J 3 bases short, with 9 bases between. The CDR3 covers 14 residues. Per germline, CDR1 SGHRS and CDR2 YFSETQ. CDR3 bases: TGCGCCAGCAGCTCGGACACCTACACCGGGGAGCTGTTTTTT. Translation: CASSSDTYTGELFF.

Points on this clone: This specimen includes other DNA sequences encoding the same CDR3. DNA of the CDR3: TGTGCCAGCAGTTTGCAGGGACTCTACAATGAGCAGTTCTTC. Translating it yields CASSLQGLYNEQFF. The chain links TRBV27 to TRBJ2-1, with a weak D call TRBD2 (6 bases). V was cut by 3 bases and J by 3 bases, with 9 bases left in between. This CDR3 comprises 14 residues. CDR1 is MNHEY, CDR2 SMNVEV, per germline (reference sequence).

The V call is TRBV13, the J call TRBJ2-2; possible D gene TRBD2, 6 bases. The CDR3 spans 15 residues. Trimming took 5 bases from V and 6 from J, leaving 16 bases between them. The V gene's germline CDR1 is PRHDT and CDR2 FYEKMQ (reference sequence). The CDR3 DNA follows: TGTGCCAGCAGCCCTCGACCGGGGGAGCCCGGGGAGCTGTTTTTT. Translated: CASSPRPGEPGELFF.

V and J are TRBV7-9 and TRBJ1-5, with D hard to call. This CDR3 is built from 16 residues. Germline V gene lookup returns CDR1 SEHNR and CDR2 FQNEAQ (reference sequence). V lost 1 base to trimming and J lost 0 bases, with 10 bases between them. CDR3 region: CASSLGQTDSNQPQHF. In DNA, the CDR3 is TGTGCCAGCAGCTTAGGCCAAACAGATAGCAATCAGCCCCAGCATTTT.

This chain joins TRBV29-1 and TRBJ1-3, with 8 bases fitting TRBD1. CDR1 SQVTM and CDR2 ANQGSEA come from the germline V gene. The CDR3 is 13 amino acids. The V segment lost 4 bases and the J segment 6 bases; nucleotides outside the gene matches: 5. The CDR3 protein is CSVASTGVNTIYF. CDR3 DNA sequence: TGCAGCGTTGCTTCGACAGGGGTAAACACCATATATTTT.

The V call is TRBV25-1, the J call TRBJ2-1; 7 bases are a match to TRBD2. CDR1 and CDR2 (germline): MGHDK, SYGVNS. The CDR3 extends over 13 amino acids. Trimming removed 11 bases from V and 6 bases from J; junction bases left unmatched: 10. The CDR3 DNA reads TGTGCCGTAAGCGGGAAGTTAAGCAATGAGCAGTTCTTC. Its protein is CAVSGKLSNEQFF.

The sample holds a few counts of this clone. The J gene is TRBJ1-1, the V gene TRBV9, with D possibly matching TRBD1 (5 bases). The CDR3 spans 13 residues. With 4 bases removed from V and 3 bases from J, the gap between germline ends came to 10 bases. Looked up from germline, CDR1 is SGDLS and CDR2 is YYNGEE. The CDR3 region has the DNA TGTGCCAGCAGCATACGACAGTACACTGAAGCTTTCTTT. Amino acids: CASSIRQYTEAFF.

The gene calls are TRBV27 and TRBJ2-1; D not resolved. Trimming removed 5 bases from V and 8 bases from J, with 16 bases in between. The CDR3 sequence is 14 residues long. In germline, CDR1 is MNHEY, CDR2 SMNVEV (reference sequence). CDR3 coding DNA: TGTGCCAGCAGTCCGGGCATTCTGGTATATGAGCAGTTCTTC. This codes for CASSPGILVYEQFF.

The CDR3 sequence: CASSSPRDSQETQYF. Here the CDR3 DNA reads TGTGCCAGCAGTTCCCCTCGGGACAGTCAAGAGACCCAGTACTTC. The rearrangement links TRBV27 to TRBJ2-5; 7 positions agree with TRBD1. Germline loops: CDR1 MNHEY, CDR2 SMNVEV (reference sequence). The CDR3 contains 15 residues. J lost 2 bases, V lost 4 bases, and 7 bases had no gene match.

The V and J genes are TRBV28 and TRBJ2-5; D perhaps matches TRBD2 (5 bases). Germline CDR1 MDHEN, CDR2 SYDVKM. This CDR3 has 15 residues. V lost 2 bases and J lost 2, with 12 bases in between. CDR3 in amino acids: CASSLHYRGQETQYF. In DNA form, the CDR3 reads TGTGCCAGCAGTTTACACTATCGGGGTCAAGAGACCCAGTACTTC.

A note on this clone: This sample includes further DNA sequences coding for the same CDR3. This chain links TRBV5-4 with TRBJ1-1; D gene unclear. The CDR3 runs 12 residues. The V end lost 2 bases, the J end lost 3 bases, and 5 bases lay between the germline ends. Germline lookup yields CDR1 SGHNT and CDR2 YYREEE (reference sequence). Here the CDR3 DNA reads TGTGCCAGCAGCTTTCATGACACTGAAGCTTTCTTT. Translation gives CASSFHDTEAFF.

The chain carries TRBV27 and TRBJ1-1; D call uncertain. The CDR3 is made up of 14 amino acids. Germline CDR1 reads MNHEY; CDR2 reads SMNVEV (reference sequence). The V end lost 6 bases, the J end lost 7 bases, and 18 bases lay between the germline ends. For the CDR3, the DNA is TGTGCCAGCAGCCCTATGCAGTTTCAGCTTGAAGCTTTCTTT. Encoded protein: CASSPMQFQLEAFF.

The CDR3 region is CASSQLSGTHNEQFF. The CDR3 DNA reads as TGTGCCAGCAGCCAATTAAGCGGGACTCACAATGAGCAGTTCTTC. The chain couples TRBV14 to TRBJ2-1; 7 bases align to TRBD2. Trimming cost V 2 bases and J 5 bases; bases outside gene matches: 6. CDR3 length equals 15 residues. The germline CDR1 and CDR2 sequences are SGHDN and FVKESK. The full variable domain, with the rest looked up from reference TRBV14 and TRBJ2-1, is EAGVTQFPSHSVIEKGQTVTLRCDPISGHDNLYWYRRVMGKEIKFLLHFVKESKQDESGMPNNRFLAERTGGTYSTLKVQPAELEDSGVYFCASSQLSGTHNEQFFGPGTRLTVL.

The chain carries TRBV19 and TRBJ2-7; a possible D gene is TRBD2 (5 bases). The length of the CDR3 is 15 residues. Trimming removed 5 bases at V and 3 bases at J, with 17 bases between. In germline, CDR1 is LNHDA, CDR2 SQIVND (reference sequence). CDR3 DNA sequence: TGTGCCAGTAGTCCAAACCGGGGAATTGTCTACGAGCAGTACTTC. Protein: CASSPNRGIVYEQYF. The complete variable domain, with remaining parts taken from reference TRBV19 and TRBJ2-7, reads DGGITQSPKYLFRKEGQNVTLSCEQNLNHDAMYWYRQDPGQGLRLIYYSQIVNDFQKGDIAEGYSVSREKKESFPLTVTSAQKNPTAFYLCASSPNRGIVYEQYFGPGTRLTVT.

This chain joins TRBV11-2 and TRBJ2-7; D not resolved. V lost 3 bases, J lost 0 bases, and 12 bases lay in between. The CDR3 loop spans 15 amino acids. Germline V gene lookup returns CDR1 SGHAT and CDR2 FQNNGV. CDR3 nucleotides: TGTGCCAGCAGCTTCGTCGGGTTCTCCTCCTACGAGCAGTACTTC. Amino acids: CASSFVGFSSYEQYF.

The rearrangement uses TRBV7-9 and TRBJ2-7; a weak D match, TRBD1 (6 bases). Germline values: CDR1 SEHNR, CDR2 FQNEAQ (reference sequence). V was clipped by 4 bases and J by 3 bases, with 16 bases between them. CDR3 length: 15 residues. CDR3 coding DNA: TGTGCCAGCAGCTCAAACTCGGGACAACACTACGAGCAGTACTTC. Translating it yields CASSSNSGQHYEQYF.

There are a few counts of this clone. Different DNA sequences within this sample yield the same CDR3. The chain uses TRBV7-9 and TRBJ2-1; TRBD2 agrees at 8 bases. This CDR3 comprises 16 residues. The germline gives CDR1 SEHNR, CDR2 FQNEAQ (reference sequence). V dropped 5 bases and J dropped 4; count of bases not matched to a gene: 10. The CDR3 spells CASSRLTSGLYNEQFF. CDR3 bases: TGTGCCAGCAGCCGACTAACTAGCGGCTTATACAATGAGCAGTTCTTC. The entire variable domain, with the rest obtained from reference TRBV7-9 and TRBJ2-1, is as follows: DTGVSQNPRHKITKRGQNVTFRCDPISEHNRLYWYRQTLGQGPEFLTYFQNEAQLEKSRLLSDRFSAERPKGSFSTLEIQRTEQGDSAMYLCASSRLTSGLYNEQFFGPGTRLTVL.

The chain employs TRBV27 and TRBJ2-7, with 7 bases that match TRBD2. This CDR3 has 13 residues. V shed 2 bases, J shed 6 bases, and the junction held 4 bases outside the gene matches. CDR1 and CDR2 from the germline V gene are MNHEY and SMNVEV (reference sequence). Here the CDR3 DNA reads TGTGCCAGCAGTTTAGGGGACTACTCCGAGCAGTACTTC. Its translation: CASSLGDYSEQYF.

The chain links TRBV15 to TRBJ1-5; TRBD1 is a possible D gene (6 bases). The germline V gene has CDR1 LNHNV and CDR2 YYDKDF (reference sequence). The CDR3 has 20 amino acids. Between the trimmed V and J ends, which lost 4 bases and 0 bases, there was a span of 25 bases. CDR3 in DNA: TGTGCCACCAGCACATCCTCCGTGGGACAAGAACCGTATAGCAATCAGCCCCAGCATTTT. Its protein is CATSTSSVGQEPYSNQPQHF.

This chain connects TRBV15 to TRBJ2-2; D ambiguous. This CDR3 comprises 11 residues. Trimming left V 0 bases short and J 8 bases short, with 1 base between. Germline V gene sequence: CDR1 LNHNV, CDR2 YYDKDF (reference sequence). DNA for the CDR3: TGTGCCACCAGCAGAGAGGGGGAGCTGTTTTTT. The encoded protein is CATSREGELFF.

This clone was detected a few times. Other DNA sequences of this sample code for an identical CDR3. CDR3 protein: CASSWTGEQYF. Written as DNA, the CDR3 is TGTGCCAGCAGCTGGACAGGCGAGCAGTACTTC. The chain links TRBV5-6 to TRBJ2-7; 7 bases fit TRBD1. Losses at the gene ends were 3 bases for V and 6 bases for J; bases not matched to a gene: 0. Looked up from germline, CDR1 is SGHDT and CDR2 is YYEEEE. The CDR3 runs to 11 residues. The whole variable domain, filled in from reference TRBV5-6 and TRBJ2-7, reads DAGVTQSPTHLIKTRGQQVTLRCSPKSGHDTVSWYQQALGQGPQFIFQYYEEEERQRGNFPDRFSGHQFPNYSSELNVNALLLGDSALYLCASSWTGEQYFGPGTRLTVT.

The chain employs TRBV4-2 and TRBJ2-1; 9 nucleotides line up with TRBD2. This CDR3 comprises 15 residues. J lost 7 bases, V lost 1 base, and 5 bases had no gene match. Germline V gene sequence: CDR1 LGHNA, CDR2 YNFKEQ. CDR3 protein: CASSQAAGGRNEQFF. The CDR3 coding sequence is TGTGCCAGCAGCCAAGCAGCGGGAGGAAGAAATGAGCAGTTCTTC.